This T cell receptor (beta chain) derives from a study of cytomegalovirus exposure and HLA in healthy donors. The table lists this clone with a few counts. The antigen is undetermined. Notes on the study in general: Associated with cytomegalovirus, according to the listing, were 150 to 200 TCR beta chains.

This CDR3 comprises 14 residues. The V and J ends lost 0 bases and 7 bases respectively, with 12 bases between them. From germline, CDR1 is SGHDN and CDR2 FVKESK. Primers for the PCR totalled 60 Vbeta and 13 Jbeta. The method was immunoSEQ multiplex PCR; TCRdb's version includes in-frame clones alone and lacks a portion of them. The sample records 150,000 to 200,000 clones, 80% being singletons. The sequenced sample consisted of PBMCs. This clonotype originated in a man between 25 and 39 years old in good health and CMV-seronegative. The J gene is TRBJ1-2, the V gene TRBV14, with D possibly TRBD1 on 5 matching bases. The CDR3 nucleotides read TGTGCCAGCAGCCAAGATATGACAGCGGGTGGCTACACCTTC. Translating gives CASSQDMTAGGYTF.